The 24 T cell receptor beta chains listed next were all sequenced from one sample in a study of regulatory T cells in long-lasting Graves disease. Time point given: newly diagnosed GD, antithyroid drugs for less than 3 months. PBMC-extracted RNA yielded the TCR library. With iRepertoire HTBI primers and Arm-PCR of CDR3 regions, TCR beta libraries were built. Via MiXCR, TCRdb re-called the multiplex PCR reads, giving one row per CDR3 protein. The repertoire consists of around 360,000 distinct CDR3 sequences, with about 17% occurring once and the leading ten covering 20%. These data also formed part of another study, on T cells in Graves' hyperthyroidism and ophthalmopathy.

The source was peripheral blood mononuclear cells (PBMCs), collected at new diagnosis, from a patient treated with antithyroid drugs. These receptors were collected from a young woman with Graves disease.

This clonotype was found a few times. One end of the junction varies from germline; a read error may be responsible. The V and J genes are TRBV7-7 and TRBJ2-1; tentatively, D is TRBD2 (6 bases). The CDR3 consists of 18 residues. Germline lookup yields CDR1 SSHAT and CDR2 FNYEAQ (reference sequence). CDR3 nucleotide sequence: TGTGCTAGCAGCTTAGCAACTGGCCTAGCGCGATCCTACAATGAGCAGTTCTTC. Translation: CASSLATGLARSYNEQFF.

The J gene is TRBJ2-7, the V gene TRBV10-2; no clear D. The CDR3 spans 13 residues. V dropped 0 bases and J dropped 2 bases, with 5 bases sitting between them. CDR1 WSHSY and CDR2 SAAADI come from the germline V gene. Written as DNA, the CDR3 is TGCGCCAGCAGTGAGTCGGACCCCTACGAGCAGTACTTC. This gives the protein CASSESDPYEQYF.

This clonotype was detected ten times or more. The rearrangement links TRBV30 to TRBJ1-1; unclear D gene. Trimming stripped 0 bases from V and 0 bases from J, with 8 bases between. Looked up from germline, CDR1 is GTSNPN and CDR2 is SVGIG (reference sequence). The CDR3 spans 14 residues. Here the CDR3 reads CAWSVQGMNTEAFF. DNA of the CDR3: TGTGCCTGGAGTGTACAAGGGATGAACACTGAAGCTTTCTTT. The full variable domain, rest sourced from reference TRBV30 and TRBJ1-1, is SQTIHQWPATLVQPVGSPLSLECTVEGTSNPNLYWYRQAAGRGLQLLFYSVGIGQISSEVPQNLSASRPQDRQFILSSKKLLLSDSGFYLCAWSVQGMNTEAFFGQGTRLTVV.

This clonotype was counted ten times or more. The chain carries TRBV28 and TRBJ2-7; TRBD2 is a possible D gene (7 bases). CDR1 MDHEN and CDR2 SYDVKM come from the germline V gene. This CDR3 region has 16 residues. Trimming cost V 3 bases and J 2 bases, with 17 bases left between them. The CDR3 is CASSLNKAGAPYEQYF. CDR3 nucleotides: TGTGCCAGCAGTTTGAACAAGGCGGGGGCCCCCTACGAGCAGTACTTC.

A few counts support this clonotype. The chain carries TRBV20-1 and TRBJ1-5, with D hard to call. This CDR3 has 12 amino acids. Trimming removed 1 base at V and 7 bases at J, with 8 bases between. Germline V gene lookup returns CDR1 DFQATT and CDR2 SNEGSKA (reference sequence). The CDR3 bases are TGCAGTGCTAGAGTAAATCCCCAGCCCCAGCATTTT. Translated, it gives CSARVNPQPQHF.

There are many counts of this clonotype. The V and J genes are TRBV28 and TRBJ2-1; tentative D call: TRBD1 (5 bases). Germline V lookup: CDR1 MDHEN, CDR2 SYDVKM. CDR3 length: 13 amino acids. Trimming cost V 3 bases and J 6 bases, with 9 bases left between them. CDR3 loop: CASSFSGPNEQFF. The CDR3 DNA reads TGTGCCAGCAGTTTTTCAGGGCCCAATGAGCAGTTCTTC.

Only a few counts were recorded for this clonotype. The V gene is TRBV14, the J gene TRBJ2-1; 11 bases map to TRBD2. The J segment lost 6 bases and the V segment lost 1 base, leaving 2 bases of the junction unmatched. There are 15 residues in the CDR3. The germline V gene encodes CDR1 SGHDN and CDR2 FVKESK. The CDR3 region is CASSQVAGGPNEQFF. Here the CDR3 DNA reads TGTGCCAGCAGCCAAGTAGCGGGAGGGCCCAATGAGCAGTTCTTC. The full variable domain, in which reference TRBV14 and TRBJ2-1 provide the parts outside the CDR3, is EAGVTQFPSHSVIEKGQTVTLRCDPISGHDNLYWYRRVMGKEIKFLLHFVKESKQDESGMPNNRFLAERTGGTYSTLKVQPAELEDSGVYFCASSQVAGGPNEQFFGPGTRLTVL.

As concerns this clonotype: Being one base from a much bigger clone, this may be a read error. The chain combines TRBV24-1 with TRBJ2-5; D is perhaps TRBD1 (6 bases). This CDR3 region has 15 residues. Trimming cost V 4 bases and J 9 bases, with 20 bases left between them. The V gene's germline CDR1 is KGHDR and CDR2 SFDVKD. The CDR3 loop is CATSDPTGASEAQYF. In nucleotides, the CDR3 is TGTGCCACCAGTGACCCGACAGGAGCGAGTGAGGCCCAGTACTTC.

This clonotype was recorded at least ten times. The chain recombines TRBV2 with TRBJ2-1; 10 bases are shared with TRBD1. Trimming at V came to 4 bases and at J to 5 bases, leaving 2 bases not matched to a gene. This CDR3 region has 14 residues. The V gene's germline CDR1 is SNHLY and CDR2 FYNNEI. CDR3 protein: CASSGTGGNNEQFF. The DNA of the CDR3 is TGTGCCAGCAGTGGGACAGGGGGAAACAATGAGCAGTTCTTC.

This clonotype has a count of ten or more. The V call is TRBV20-1, the J call TRBJ2-2; 8 positions agree with TRBD2. Germline CDR1 is DFQATT and CDR2 is SNEGSKA (reference sequence). This CDR3 spans 14 amino acids. The ends lost 5 bases at V and 7 bases at J; junction bases unmatched: 9. The chain's CDR3 is CSAGSGRGIGELFF. The CDR3 DNA is TGCAGTGCTGGAAGCGGGAGAGGCATCGGGGAGCTGTTTTTT.

This clonotype was seen many times. This sequence joins TRBV2 and TRBJ2-7; a possible D gene is TRBD2 (6 bases). CDR3 size: 14 residues. Trimming cost V 4 bases and J 6 bases, with 16 bases left between them. Germline values: CDR1 SNHLY, CDR2 FYNNEI. CDR3 coding DNA: TGTGCCAGCAGTGGTCAGCGGAGGGCGGTCGAGCAGTACTTC. Its translation: CASSGQRRAVEQYF.

This clonotype showed up many times. The genes are TRBV20-1 and TRBJ2-3, with 14 bases matching TRBD2. The germline gives CDR1 DFQATT, CDR2 SNEGSKA (reference sequence). This CDR3 has 19 residues. V was pared by 5 bases and J by 3 bases, with 16 bases of the junction left unmatched. The DNA of the CDR3 is TGCAGTGCTGAAAGCCCGACTAGCGGGAGGGGAGATGGAACAGATACGCAGTATTTT. It is translated as CSAESPTSGRGDGTDTQYF.

This clonotype showed up many times. The chain has TRBV11-2 and TRBJ1-1; no definite D call. Germline CDR1 is SGHAT and CDR2 is FQNNGV. The length of the CDR3 is 13 residues. The V end lost 5 bases, the J end lost 4 bases, and 11 bases lay between the germline ends. The CDR3 reads CASSLQVATEAFF. The CDR3, as DNA: TGTGCCAGCAGCCTCCAAGTCGCCACTGAAGCTTTCTTT.

Worth noting for this clonotype: Germline and junction disagree at one end, which may indicate a read error. V and J are TRBV6-2 or TRBV6-3 and TRBJ2-1; 7 bases match TRBD2. Germline CDR1 is MNHEY and CDR2 is SVGEGT. CDR3 length: 15 amino acids. CDR3 bases: TGTGCCAGCAGTCTATCTAGCGGCTCCCACAATGAGCAGTTCTTC. Residues: CASSLSSGSHNEQFF.

This clonotype was detected ten times or more. This chain uses TRBV11-2 with TRBJ2-5, with D maybe TRBD2 (5 bases). CDR1 is SGHAT and CDR2 is FQNNGV in the germline V gene. V shed 6 bases and J shed 6 bases, with 14 bases lying between them. CDR3 length: 13 residues. CDR3 nucleotides: TGTGCCAGCAGTCCTCGGACGGGGAAGACCCAGTACTTC. It specifies CASSPRTGKTQYF.

This clonotype was observed at least ten times. In DNA, the CDR3 is TGTGCCAGCAGTTTTCCGGGACAGGGCAACGAGCAGTTCTTC. Translating it yields CASSFPGQGNEQFF. This chain links TRBV12-3 or TRBV12-4 with TRBJ2-1; 9 bases agree with TRBD1. The V and J ends lost 3 bases and 10 bases, in that order; junction bases with no gene match: 7. The CDR3 is made up of 14 amino acids.

This clonotype was found many times. The chain recombines TRBV6-1 with TRBJ2-7; the match to TRBD1 covers 7 bases. This CDR3 contains 14 residues. Germline trimming cut 7 bases from V and 2 bases from J; bases unmatched to any gene: 8. Germline V gene data show CDR1 as MNHNS and CDR2 as SASEGT. As DNA, the CDR3 is TGTGCCAGCACGAGGGACAGTTGGACCTACGAGCAGTACTTC. The encoded protein is CASTRDSWTYEQYF.

This clonotype was seen repeatedly, ten times or more. This chain links TRBV18 with TRBJ2-7; weak D call: TRBD1 (6 bases). Trimming shortened V by 4 bases and J by 3 bases, and 13 bases separated the two germline ends. CDR3 length: 14 residues. Per germline, CDR1 KGHSH and CDR2 LQKENI. The CDR3: CASSLADSFYEQYF. In DNA form, the CDR3 reads TGTGCCAGCTCACTCGCGGACAGCTTCTACGAGCAGTACTTC.

The chain links TRBV27 to TRBJ1-1; D unclear. V gave up 7 bases and J gave up 4 bases, with 25 bases separating them. This CDR3 has 17 amino acids. CDR1 and CDR2 from the germline V gene are MNHEY and SMNVEV (reference sequence). CDR3 residues: CASTTITPTISGTEAFF. CDR3 sequence (DNA): TGTGCCAGCACTACAATTACCCCGACAATCTCGGGCACTGAAGCTTTCTTT.

This clonotype showed up many times. In DNA form, the CDR3 reads TGTGCCAGCAGCGTGCGAGGGGGGCCCTACGAGCAGTACTTC. It codes for CASSVRGGPYEQYF. The rearrangement uses TRBV7-2 and TRBJ2-7; possibly TRBD1 or TRBD2 for D (6 bases each). Trimming took 5 bases from V and 2 from J, leaving 13 bases between them. This CDR3 has 14 residues. CDR1 and CDR2 (germline): SGHTA, FQGNSA.

This clonotype was detected only a few times. Just one base apart from a much larger clone, this may be a read error. This CDR3 fails to terminate in the conserved phenylalanine or tryptophan, so it likely reflects a read error. V gene TRBV28 combines with J gene TRBJ1-5; no firm D call. Germline V gene data show CDR1 as MDHEN and CDR2 as SYDVKM. This CDR3 is 14 amino acids long. V was cut by 6 bases and J by 2 bases, with 11 bases left in between. The CDR3 reads CASSSPGGNQPQHL. DNA of the CDR3: TGTGCCAGCAGCTCTCCTGGTGGCAATCAGCCCCAGCATCTT.

V gene TRBV28 combines with J gene TRBJ1-2; tentatively, D is TRBD1 (5 bases). The germline V gene has CDR1 MDHEN and CDR2 SYDVKM. Trimming removed 5 bases from V and 9 bases from J, with 16 bases in between. This CDR3 is 13 amino acids long. The CDR3 DNA reads TGTGCCAGCAGTGATACCCAGGGTTGGAGCTACACCTTC. Amino acid sequence: CASSDTQGWSYTF.

This clonotype occurred a few times. V gene TRBV5-5 combines with J gene TRBJ2-1, with TRBD2 identical over 12 bases. This CDR3 is 18 amino acids long. The V and J ends lost 5 bases and 0 bases, in that order; junction bases with no gene match: 9. The germline gives CDR1 SGHKS, CDR2 YYEKEE (reference sequence). The DNA of the CDR3 is TGTGCCAGCAGTTCCCTTACTAGCGGGGGGTTCTCCTACAATGAGCAGTTCTTC. Its translation is CASSSLTSGGFSYNEQFF.

This clonotype has ten or more counts. The chain couples TRBV18 to TRBJ2-5; D not resolved. The V end was cut by 2 bases, the J end by 1 base, with 11 bases between. Germline V gene lookup returns CDR1 KGHSH and CDR2 LQKENI. The CDR3 has 15 amino acids. The CDR3 loop is CASSPVQGPQETQYF. CDR3 coding DNA: TGTGCCAGCTCACCAGTTCAAGGACCCCAAGAGACCCAGTACTTC.